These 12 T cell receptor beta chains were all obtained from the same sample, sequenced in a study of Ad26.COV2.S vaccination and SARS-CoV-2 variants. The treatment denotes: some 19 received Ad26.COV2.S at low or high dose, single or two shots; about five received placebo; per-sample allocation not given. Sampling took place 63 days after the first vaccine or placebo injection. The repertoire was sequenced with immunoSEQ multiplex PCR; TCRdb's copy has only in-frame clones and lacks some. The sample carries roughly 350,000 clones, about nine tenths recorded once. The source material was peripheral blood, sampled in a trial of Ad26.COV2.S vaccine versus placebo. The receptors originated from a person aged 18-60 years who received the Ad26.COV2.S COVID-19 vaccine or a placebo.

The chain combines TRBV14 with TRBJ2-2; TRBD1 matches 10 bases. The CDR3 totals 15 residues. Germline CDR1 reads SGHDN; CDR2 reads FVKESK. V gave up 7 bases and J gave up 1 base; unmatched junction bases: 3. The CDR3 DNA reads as TGTGCCAGCAAAAGGACAGGGGGGAACACCGGGGAGCTGTTTTTT. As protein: CASKRTGGNTGELFF.

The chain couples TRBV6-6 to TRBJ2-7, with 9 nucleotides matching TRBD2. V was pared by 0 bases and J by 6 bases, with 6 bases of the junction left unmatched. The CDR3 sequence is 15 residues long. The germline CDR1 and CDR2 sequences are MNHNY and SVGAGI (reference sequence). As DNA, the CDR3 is TGTGCCAGCAGTTACTCGGAGCGGGGGGTGGGCGAGCAGTACTTC. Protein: CASSYSERGVGEQYF.

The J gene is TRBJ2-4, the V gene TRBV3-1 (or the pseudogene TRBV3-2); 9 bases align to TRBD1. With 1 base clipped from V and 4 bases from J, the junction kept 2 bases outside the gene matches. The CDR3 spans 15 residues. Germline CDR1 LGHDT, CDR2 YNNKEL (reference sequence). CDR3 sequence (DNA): TGTGCCAGCAGCCAAGGGGGGACAGGGAAAAACATTCAGTACTTC. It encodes CASSQGGTGKNIQYF.

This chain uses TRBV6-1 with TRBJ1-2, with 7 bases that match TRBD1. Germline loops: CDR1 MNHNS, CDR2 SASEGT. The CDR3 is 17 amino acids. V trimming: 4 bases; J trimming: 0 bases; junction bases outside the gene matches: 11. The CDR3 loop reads CASSGIGTVLANYGYTF. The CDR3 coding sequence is TGTGCCAGCAGTGGGATCGGGACAGTCTTAGCTAACTATGGCTACACCTTC.

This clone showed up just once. CDR3 nucleotide sequence: TGTGCCAGCAGTTTCGGGACGGATGCTAACTATGGCTACACCTTC. It translates to CASSFGTDANYGYTF. The gene calls are TRBV6-6 and TRBJ1-2, with a tentative D call TRBD1 (5 bases). The V and J ends lost 4 bases and 0 bases respectively, with 12 bases between them. The CDR3 has 15 residues. Per the germline V gene, CDR1 is MNHNY and CDR2 is SVGAGI (reference sequence).

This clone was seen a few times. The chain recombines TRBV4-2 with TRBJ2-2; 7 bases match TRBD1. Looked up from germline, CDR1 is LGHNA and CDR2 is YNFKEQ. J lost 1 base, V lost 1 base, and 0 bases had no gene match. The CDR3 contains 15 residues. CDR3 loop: CASSQGQGNTGELFF. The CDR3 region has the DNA TGTGCCAGCAGCCAAGGACAGGGGAACACCGGGGAGCTGTTTTTT.

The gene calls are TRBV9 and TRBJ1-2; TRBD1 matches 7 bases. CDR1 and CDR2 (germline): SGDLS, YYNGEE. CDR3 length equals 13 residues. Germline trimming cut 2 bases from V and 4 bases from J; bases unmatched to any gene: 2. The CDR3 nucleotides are TGTGCCAGCAGCGTCAACAGGGGCTATGGCTACACCTTC. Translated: CASSVNRGYGYTF.

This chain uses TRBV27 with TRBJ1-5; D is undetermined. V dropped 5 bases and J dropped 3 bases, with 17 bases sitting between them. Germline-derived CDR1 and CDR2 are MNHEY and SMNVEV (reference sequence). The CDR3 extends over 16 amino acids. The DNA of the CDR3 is TGTGCCAGCAGTAGGGCAGCCTCATGGGCCAATCAGCCCCAGCATTTT. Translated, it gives CASSRAASWANQPQHF.

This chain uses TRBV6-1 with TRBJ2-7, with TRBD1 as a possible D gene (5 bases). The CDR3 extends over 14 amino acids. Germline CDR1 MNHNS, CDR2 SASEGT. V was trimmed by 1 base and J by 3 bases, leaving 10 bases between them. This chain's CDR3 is CASSEDGRDYEQYF. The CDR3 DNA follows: TGTGCCAGCAGTGAAGATGGCAGGGACTACGAGCAGTACTTC.

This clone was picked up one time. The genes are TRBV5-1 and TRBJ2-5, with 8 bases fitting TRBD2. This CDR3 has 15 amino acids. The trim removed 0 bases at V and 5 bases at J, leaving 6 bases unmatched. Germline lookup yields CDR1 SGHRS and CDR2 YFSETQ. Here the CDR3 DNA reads TGCGCCAGCAGCTTGGAGGGACTAGGAGGCGAGACCCAGTACTTC. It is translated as CASSLEGLGGETQYF.

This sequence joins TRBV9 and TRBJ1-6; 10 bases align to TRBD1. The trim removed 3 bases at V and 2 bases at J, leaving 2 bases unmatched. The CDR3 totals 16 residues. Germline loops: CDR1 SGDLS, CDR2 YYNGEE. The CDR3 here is CASSAGTGAYNSPLHF. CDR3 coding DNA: TGTGCCAGCAGCGCCGGGACAGGGGCCTATAATTCACCCCTCCACTTT.

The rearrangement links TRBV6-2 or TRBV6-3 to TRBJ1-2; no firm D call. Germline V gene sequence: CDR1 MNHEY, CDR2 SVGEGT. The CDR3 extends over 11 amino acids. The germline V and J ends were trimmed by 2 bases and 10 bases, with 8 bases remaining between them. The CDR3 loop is CASSYLTVYTF. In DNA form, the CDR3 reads TGTGCCAGCAGTTACCTAACGGTCTACACCTTC.